This TCR beta chain was sequenced in a study of shared clonotypes between healthy human individuals. Sequencing on ten immunoSEQ deep assay plates was performed for unsorted PBMC DNA. Sequencing was performed with immunoSEQ multiplex PCR; in TCRdb, only in-frame clones are kept and a portion is missing. The table has about 490,000 clones, about 72% seen once. Each unsorted sample relied on 90 million or so PBMCs as its source of genomic DNA. Germline V gene data show CDR1 as DFQATT and CDR2 as SNEGSKA (reference sequence). The V gene lost 3 bases and the J gene lost 7 bases, with 9 bases spanning the gap. CDR3 length: 11 amino acids.

Sequencing was done on a sample of PBMCs. The clonotype comes from a woman aged 40 to 50 in good health. Some clones in this sample may be carry-over from other donors' samples. This chain joins TRBV20-1 and TRBJ1-1; TRBD1 is a possible D gene (5 bases). CDR3: CSASKGNEAFF. In DNA form, the CDR3 reads TGCAGTGCTAGTAAGGGGAATGAAGCTTTCTTT.